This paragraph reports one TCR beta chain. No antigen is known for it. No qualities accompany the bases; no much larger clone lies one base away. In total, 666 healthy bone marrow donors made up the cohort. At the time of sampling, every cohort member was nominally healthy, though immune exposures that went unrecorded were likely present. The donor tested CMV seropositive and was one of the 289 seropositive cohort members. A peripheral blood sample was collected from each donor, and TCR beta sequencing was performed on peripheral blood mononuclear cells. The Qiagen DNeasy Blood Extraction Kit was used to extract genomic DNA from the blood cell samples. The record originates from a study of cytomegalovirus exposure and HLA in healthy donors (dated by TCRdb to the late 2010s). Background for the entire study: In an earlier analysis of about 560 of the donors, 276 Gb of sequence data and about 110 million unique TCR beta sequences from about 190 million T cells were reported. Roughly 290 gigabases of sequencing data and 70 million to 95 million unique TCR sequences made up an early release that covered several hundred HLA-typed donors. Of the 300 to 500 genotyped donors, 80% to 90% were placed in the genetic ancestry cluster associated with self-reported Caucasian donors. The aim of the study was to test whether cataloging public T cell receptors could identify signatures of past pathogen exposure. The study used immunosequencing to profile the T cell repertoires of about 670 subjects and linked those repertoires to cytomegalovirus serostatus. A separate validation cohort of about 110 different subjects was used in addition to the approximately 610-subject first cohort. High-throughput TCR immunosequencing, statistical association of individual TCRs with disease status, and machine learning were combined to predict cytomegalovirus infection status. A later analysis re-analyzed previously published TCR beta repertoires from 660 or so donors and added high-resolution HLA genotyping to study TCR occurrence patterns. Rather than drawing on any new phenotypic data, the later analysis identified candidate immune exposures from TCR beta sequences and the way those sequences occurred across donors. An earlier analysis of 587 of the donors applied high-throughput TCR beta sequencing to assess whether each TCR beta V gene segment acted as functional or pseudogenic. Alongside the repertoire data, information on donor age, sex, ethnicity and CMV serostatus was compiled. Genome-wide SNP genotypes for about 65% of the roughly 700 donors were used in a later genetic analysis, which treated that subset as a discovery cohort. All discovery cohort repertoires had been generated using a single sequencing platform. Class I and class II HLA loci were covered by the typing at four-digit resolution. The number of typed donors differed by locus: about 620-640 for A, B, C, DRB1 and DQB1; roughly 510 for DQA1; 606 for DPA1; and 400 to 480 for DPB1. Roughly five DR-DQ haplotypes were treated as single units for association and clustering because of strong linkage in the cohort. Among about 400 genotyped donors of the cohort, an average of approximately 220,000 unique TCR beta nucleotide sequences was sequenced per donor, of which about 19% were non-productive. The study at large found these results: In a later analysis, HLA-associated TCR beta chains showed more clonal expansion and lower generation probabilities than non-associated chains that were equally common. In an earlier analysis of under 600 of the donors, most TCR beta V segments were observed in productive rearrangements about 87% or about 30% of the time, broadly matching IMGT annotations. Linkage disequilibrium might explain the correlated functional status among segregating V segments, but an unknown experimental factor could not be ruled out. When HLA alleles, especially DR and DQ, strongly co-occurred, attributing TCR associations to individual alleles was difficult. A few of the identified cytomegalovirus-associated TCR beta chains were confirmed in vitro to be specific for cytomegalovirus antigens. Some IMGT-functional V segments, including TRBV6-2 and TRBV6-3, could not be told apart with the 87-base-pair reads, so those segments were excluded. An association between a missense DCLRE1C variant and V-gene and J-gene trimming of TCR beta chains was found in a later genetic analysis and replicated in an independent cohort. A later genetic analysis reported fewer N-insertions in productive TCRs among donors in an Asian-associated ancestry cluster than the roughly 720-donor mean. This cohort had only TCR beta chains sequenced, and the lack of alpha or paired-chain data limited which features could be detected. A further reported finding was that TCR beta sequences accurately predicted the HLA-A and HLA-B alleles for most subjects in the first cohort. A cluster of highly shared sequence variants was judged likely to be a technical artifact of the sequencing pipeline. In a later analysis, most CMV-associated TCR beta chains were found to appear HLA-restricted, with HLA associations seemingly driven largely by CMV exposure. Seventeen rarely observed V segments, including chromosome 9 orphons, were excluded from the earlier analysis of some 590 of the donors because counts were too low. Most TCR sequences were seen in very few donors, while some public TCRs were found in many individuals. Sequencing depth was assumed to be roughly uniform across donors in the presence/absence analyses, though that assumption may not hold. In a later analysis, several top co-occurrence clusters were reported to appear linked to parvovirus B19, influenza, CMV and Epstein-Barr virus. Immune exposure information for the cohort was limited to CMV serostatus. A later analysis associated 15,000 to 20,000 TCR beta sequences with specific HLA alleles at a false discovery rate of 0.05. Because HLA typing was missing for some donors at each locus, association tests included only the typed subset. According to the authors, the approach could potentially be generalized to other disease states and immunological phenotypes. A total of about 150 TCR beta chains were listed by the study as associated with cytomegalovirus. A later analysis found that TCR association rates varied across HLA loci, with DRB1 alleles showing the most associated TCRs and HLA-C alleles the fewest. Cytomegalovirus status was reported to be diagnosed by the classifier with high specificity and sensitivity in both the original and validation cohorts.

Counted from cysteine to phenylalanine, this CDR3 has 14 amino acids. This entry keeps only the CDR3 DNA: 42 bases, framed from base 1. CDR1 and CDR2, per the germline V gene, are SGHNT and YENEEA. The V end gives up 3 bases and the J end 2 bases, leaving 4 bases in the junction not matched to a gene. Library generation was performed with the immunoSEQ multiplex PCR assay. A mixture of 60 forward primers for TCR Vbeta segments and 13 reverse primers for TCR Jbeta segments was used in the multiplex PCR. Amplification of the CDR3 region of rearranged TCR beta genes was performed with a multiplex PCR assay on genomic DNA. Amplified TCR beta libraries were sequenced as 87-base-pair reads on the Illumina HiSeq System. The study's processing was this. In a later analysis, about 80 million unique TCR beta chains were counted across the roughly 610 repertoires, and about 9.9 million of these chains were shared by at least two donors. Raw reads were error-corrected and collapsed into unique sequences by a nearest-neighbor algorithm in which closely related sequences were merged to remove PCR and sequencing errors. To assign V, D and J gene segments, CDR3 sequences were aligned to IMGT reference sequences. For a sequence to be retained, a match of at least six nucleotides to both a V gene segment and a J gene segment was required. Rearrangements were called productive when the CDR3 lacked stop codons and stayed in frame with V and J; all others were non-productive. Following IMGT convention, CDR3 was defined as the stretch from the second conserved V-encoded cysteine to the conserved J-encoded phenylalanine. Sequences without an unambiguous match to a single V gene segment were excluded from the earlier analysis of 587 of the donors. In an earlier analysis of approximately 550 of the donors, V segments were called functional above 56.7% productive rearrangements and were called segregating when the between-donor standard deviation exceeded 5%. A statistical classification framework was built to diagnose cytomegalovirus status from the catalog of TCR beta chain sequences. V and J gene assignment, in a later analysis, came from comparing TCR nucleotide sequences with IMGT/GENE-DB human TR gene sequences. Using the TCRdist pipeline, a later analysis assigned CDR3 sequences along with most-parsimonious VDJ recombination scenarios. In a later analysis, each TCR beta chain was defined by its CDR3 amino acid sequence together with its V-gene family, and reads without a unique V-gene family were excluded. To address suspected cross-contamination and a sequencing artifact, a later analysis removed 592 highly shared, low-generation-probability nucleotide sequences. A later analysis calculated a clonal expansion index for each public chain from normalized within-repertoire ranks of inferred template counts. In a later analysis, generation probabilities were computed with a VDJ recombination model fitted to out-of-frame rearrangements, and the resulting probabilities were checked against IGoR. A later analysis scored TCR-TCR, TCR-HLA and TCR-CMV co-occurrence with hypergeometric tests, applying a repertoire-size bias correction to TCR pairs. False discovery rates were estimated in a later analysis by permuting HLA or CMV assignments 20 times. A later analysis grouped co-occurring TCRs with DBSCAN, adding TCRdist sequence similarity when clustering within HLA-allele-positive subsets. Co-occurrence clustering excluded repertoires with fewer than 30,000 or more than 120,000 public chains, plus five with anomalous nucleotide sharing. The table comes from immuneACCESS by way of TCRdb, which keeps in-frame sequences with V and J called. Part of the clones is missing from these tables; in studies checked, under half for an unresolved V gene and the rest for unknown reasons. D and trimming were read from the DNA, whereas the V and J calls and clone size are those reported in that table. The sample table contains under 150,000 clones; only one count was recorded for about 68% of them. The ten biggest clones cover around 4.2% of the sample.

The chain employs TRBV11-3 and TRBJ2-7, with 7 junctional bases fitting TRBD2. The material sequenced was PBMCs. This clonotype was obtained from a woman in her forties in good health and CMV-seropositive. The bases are TGTGCCAGCAGCTTCGCGGGAGTGACCTACGAGCAGTACTTC. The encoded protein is CASSFAGVTYEQYF. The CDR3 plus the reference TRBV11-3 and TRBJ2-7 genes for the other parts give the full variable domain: EAGVVQSPRYKIIEKKQPVAFWCNPISGHNTLYWYLQNLGQGPELLIRYENEEAVDDSQLPKDRFSAERLKGVDSTLKIQPAELGDSAVYLCASSFAGVTYEQYFGPGTRLTVT.